This passage covers 19 T cell receptor beta chains from one sample sequenced in a study of PD-1 blockade in classical Hodgkin lymphoma. Produced via immunoSEQ multiplex PCR; TCRdb's table is partial and in-frame only. The sample shows around 25,000 clones, about 80% of them seen only once. Time point indicated: cycle 4 day 1 (C4D1), after five to seven weeks of nivolumab. Each patient relapsed following autologous stem cell transplantation, and prior brentuximab vedotin exposure differed. This material consisted of peripheral blood mononuclear cells (PBMCs), taken before the fourth cycle of nivolumab. These receptors all come from a human donor with classical Hodgkin lymphoma.

J is TRBJ2-7 and V is TRBV18, with a weak D call TRBD1 (6 bases). Deletions cut 0 bases from V and 2 bases from J, with 11 bases between. CDR1 is KGHSH, CDR2 LQKENI, per germline. This CDR3 is 15 amino acids long. CDR3 loop: CASSPPGTSTYEQYF. The CDR3 DNA sequence: TGTGCCAGCTCACCACCCGGGACATCCACCTACGAGCAGTACTTC.

The V call is TRBV28, the J call TRBJ2-7; D gene unclear. The V end lost 4 bases, the J end lost 4 bases, and 11 bases lay between the germline ends. Germline V gene data show CDR1 as MDHEN and CDR2 as SYDVKM. The CDR3 consists of 13 residues. The CDR3 DNA reads TGTGCCAGCAGTTCCCCCCCCGGGTACGAGCAGTACTTC. Its translation is CASSSPPGYEQYF.

DNA of the CDR3: TGTGCCAGCAGTTCAGGACAGTCTCGCAATCAGCCCCAGCATTTT. Translation: CASSSGQSRNQPQHF. This chain links TRBV28 with TRBJ1-5; possible D gene TRBD1, 6 bases. CDR3 size: 15 residues. Between the trimmed V and J ends, which lost 4 bases and 2 bases, there was a span of 12 bases. Germline loops: CDR1 MDHEN, CDR2 SYDVKM. The variable domain in full, with the rest retrieved from reference TRBV28 and TRBJ1-5, is DVKVTQSSRYLVKRTGEKVFLECVQDMDHENMFWYRQDPGLGLRLIYFSYDVKMKEKGDIPEGYSVSREKKERFSLILESASTNQTSMYLCASSSGQSRNQPQHFGDGTRLSIL.

The chain uses TRBV4-2 and TRBJ2-2; 9 bases match TRBD2. The V and J ends lost 4 bases and 3 bases, in that order; junction bases with no gene match: 15. This CDR3 comprises 19 residues. The germline CDR1 and CDR2 sequences are LGHNA and YNFKEQ. The CDR3 DNA reads TGTGCCAGCAGCCTCCGAGGACTAGCGTCCAATTATCACACCGGGGAGCTGTTTTTT. Translation gives CASSLRGLASNYHTGELFF.

The chain uses TRBV15 and TRBJ1-1; D is possibly TRBD1 (5 bases). Germline V gives CDR1 LNHNV, CDR2 YYDKDF (reference sequence). With 1 base removed from V and 5 bases from J, the gap between germline ends came to 20 bases. This CDR3 contains 17 residues. CDR3 region: CATSRGPTWGAGTEAFF. CDR3 in DNA: TGTGCCACCAGCAGAGGTCCCACCTGGGGCGCGGGGACTGAAGCTTTCTTT.

The chain recombines TRBV27 with TRBJ1-1, with 8 positions matching TRBD1. The CDR3 is made up of 15 amino acids. J was trimmed by 4 bases and V by 2 bases; bases with no gene match: 6. Germline V gives CDR1 MNHEY, CDR2 SMNVEV (reference sequence). The CDR3 loop reads CASSLAPRGLTEAFF. The CDR3 DNA is TGTGCCAGCAGTTTAGCTCCCAGGGGGCTCACTGAAGCTTTCTTT.

This clone has just a few counts. The chain is built from TRBV19 and TRBJ2-1; D possibly corresponds to TRBD2 (5 bases). The CDR3 sequence is 17 residues long. CDR1 and CDR2 from the germline V gene are LNHDA and SQIVND (reference sequence). V was trimmed by 5 bases and J by 6 bases, leaving 23 bases between them. CDR3 residues: CASSFRERTFPANEQFF. The CDR3 region has the DNA TGTGCCAGTAGTTTTAGGGAGCGGACCTTCCCTGCCAATGAGCAGTTCTTC.

The chain is built from TRBV11-3 and TRBJ1-1; a possible D gene is TRBD1 (5 bases). There are 13 residues in the CDR3. The germline V gene encodes CDR1 SGHNT and CDR2 YENEEA. V shed 4 bases and J shed 0 bases, with 6 bases lying between them. The CDR3 nucleotides read TGTGCCAGCAGCTCGGGACTGAACACTGAAGCTTTCTTT. It is translated as CASSSGLNTEAFF. Complete variable domain (other parts from reference TRBV11-3 and TRBJ1-1): EAGVVQSPRYKIIEKKQPVAFWCNPISGHNTLYWYLQNLGQGPELLIRYENEEAVDDSQLPKDRFSAERLKGVDSTLKIQPAELGDSAVYLCASSSGLNTEAFFGQGTRLTVV.

The chain links TRBV27 to TRBJ1-5; 9 positions agree with TRBD1. V shed 7 bases and J 4 bases; nucleotides not matched to a gene: 5. CDR3 length equals 14 residues. CDR1 and CDR2 (germline): MNHEY, SMNVEV (reference sequence). In nucleotides, the CDR3 is TGTGCCAGCAAATTGGGACAGGGTAATCAGCCCCAGCATTTT. Protein: CASKLGQGNQPQHF.

This rearrangement joins TRBV10-3 to TRBJ1-2; 8 nucleotides agree with TRBD1. From germline, CDR1 is ENHRY and CDR2 SYGVKD. The CDR3 runs to 15 residues. V was pared by 2 bases and J by 0 bases, with 2 bases of the junction left unmatched. The CDR3 reads CAISEKTGANYGYTF. The CDR3 DNA reads TGTGCCATCAGTGAGAAGACAGGGGCTAACTATGGCTACACCTTC.

J is TRBJ1-2 and V is TRBV12-5; D uncertain. Germline V lookup: CDR1 LGHNT, CDR2 FRNRAP. V gave up 0 bases and J gave up 14 bases, with 16 bases separating them. This CDR3 region has 13 residues. Here the CDR3 DNA reads TGTGCTAGTGGTTTGGTCTTCGGAATGGGCCGGACCTTC. Translating gives CASGLVFGMGRTF.

This rearrangement joins TRBV7-9 to TRBJ2-7, with D tentatively TRBD2 (8 bases). V was cut by 4 bases and J by 6 bases, with 13 bases left in between. CDR1 is SEHNR, CDR2 FQNEAQ, per germline (reference sequence). CDR3 size: 13 residues. CDR3 in amino acids: CASSSGGGLEQYF. In nucleotides, the CDR3 is TGTGCCAGCAGCTCGGGAGGGGGCCTCGAGCAGTACTTC.

The chain couples TRBV11-2 to TRBJ1-5; unclear D gene. The germline V gene has CDR1 SGHAT and CDR2 FQNNGV. The V end lost 0 bases, the J end lost 5 bases, and 8 bases lay between the germline ends. The CDR3 has 14 amino acids. The CDR3 loop is CASSLELGDQPQHF. The CDR3 nucleotides read TGTGCCAGCAGCTTAGAACTCGGGGATCAGCCCCAGCATTTT.

This rearrangement joins TRBV2 to TRBJ1-1; D might be TRBD1 (5 bases). Germline-derived CDR1 and CDR2 are SNHLY and FYNNEI. V was shortened by 3 bases and J by 4 bases, with 15 bases between the two germline ends. The CDR3 contains 15 residues. The DNA of the CDR3 is TGTGCCAGCAGTGACTGGGGGGTAAGATCCACTGAAGCTTTCTTT. Amino acid sequence: CASSDWGVRSTEAFF.

The rearrangement uses TRBV12-5 and TRBJ1-1, with 11 bases fitting TRBD1. The CDR3 consists of 14 residues. The V and J ends lost 5 bases and 7 bases, in that order; junction bases with no gene match: 6. The germline V gene encodes CDR1 LGHNT and CDR2 FRNRAP. CDR3 nucleotides: TGTGCTAGTGGTCCCGGGACAGGGGGACTTGAAGCTTTCTTT. The encoded protein is CASGPGTGGLEAFF.

This clone was seen once. This chain joins TRBV5-1 and TRBJ1-2; D is perhaps TRBD1 (5 bases). The germline CDR1 and CDR2 sequences are SGHRS and YFSETQ. Trimming left V 0 bases short and J 8 bases short, with 17 bases between. The CDR3 contains 15 residues. CDR3 sequence: CASSLGSGLSGGYTF. The DNA of the CDR3 is TGCGCCAGCAGCTTGGGGTCAGGGTTGTCGGGCGGCTACACCTTC. The entire variable domain, with the rest obtained from reference TRBV5-1 and TRBJ1-2, is as follows: KAGVTQTPRYLIKTRGQQVTLSCSPISGHRSVSWYQQTPGQGLQFLFEYFSETQRNKGNFPGRFSGRQFSNSRSEMNVSTLELGDSALYLCASSLGSGLSGGYTFGSGTRLTVV.

J is TRBJ2-7 and V is TRBV28; D is unresolved. Germline CDR1 MDHEN, CDR2 SYDVKM. The CDR3 has 13 amino acids. The germline V and J ends were trimmed by 6 bases and 4 bases, with 13 bases remaining between them. The CDR3 spells CASRPSRPYEQYF. In nucleotides, the CDR3 is TGTGCCAGCAGACCCTCGAGGCCGTACGAGCAGTACTTC.

The CDR3: CGSTRRGFGYTF. Written as DNA, the CDR3 is TGTGGGTCAACACGGCGGGGCTTTGGCTACACCTTC. The gene calls are TRBV19 and TRBJ1-2, with D perhaps TRBD1 (5 bases). This CDR3 is 12 amino acids long. CDR1 is LNHDA and CDR2 is SQIVND in the germline V gene (reference sequence).

This sequence joins TRBV19 and TRBJ1-1; TRBD1 is a possible D gene (6 bases). V dropped 7 bases and J dropped 1 base, with 16 bases sitting between them. CDR3 length: 15 residues. Germline CDR1 reads LNHDA; CDR2 reads SQIVND (reference sequence). The CDR3 coding sequence is TGTGCCAGTACCGATTGGGTCAGGGGGAACACTGAAGCTTTCTTT. Encoded protein: CASTDWVRGNTEAFF.